These T cell receptor beta chains were read from a single sample in a study of cytomegalovirus exposure and HLA in healthy donors. The data were produced by immunoSEQ multiplex PCR, yet TCRdb's version contains in-frame clones alone and is incomplete. The data hold around 190,000 clones, with around four fifths observed a single time. Material: PBMCs. Every receptor here comes from a woman between 40 and 50 years old in good health and CMV-seronegative. Both conserved end residues are part of each CDR3. Each record gives: V gene, J gene, clone size, D gene, CDR3 protein, CDR3 DNA. D genes are given only for firm matches. Not every row has a clone size; where given, it reads once, few, many or a size class.

V: TRBV5-4; J: TRBJ2-1; size: NA; D: NA; CDR3: CASSPASSEQFF; DNA: TGTGCCAGCAGCCCCGCGTCGTCAGAGCAGTTCTTC
V: TRBV6-6; J: TRBJ2-3; size: few; D: NA; CDR3: CASSLDPPGRTDTQYF; DNA: TGTGCCAGCAGTTTGGACCCACCGGGGAGGACAGATACGCAGTATTTT
V: TRBV7-9; J: TRBJ1-4; size: NA; D: NA; CDR3: CASSHSMANEKLFF; DNA: TGTGCCAGCAGTCACAGCATGGCTAATGAAAAACTGTTTTTT
V: TRBV5-6; J: TRBJ2-1; size: NA; D: TRBD2; CDR3: CASSWTSREQFF; DNA: TGTGCCAGCAGTTGGACTAGCAGGGAGCAGTTCTTC
V: TRBV4-3; J: TRBJ1-3; size: NA; D: NA; CDR3: CASSQDWGRIYSGNTIYF; DNA: TGCGCCAGCAGCCAAGATTGGGGCCGAATCTACTCTGGAAACACCATATATTTT
V: TRBV18; J: TRBJ1-4; size: NA; D: NA; CDR3: CASSRNRGSTNEKLFF; DNA: TGTGCCAGCTCACGAAACCGCGGATCAACTAATGAAAAACTGTTTTTT
V: TRBV7-3; J: TRBJ1-2; size: NA; D: NA; CDR3: CASSPKVGRANYGYTF; DNA: TGTGCCAGCAGCCCTAAGGTGGGGAGAGCTAACTATGGCTACACCTTC
V: TRBV7-9; J: TRBJ1-1; size: few; D: NA; CDR3: CASSYSGRGGTEAFF; DNA: TGTGCCAGCAGCTACTCGGGGAGGGGTGGCACTGAAGCTTTCTTT
V: TRBV28; J: TRBJ1-1; size: NA; D: TRBD1; CDR3: CASIEQGATEAFF; DNA: TGTGCCAGCATAGAACAGGGGGCTACTGAAGCTTTCTTT
V: TRBV2; J: TRBJ2-3; size: NA; D: NA; CDR3: CASSARQSVTNTDTQYF; DNA: TGTGCCAGCAGTGCCCGCCAGAGCGTAACCAACACAGATACGCAGTATTTT
V: TRBV9; J: TRBJ1-2; size: NA; D: NA; CDR3: CASSVSPDYGYTF; DNA: TGTGCCAGCAGCGTATCCCCGGACTATGGCTACACCTTC
V: TRBV7-3; J: TRBJ2-3; size: NA; D: NA; CDR3: CASSLPGDTQYF; DNA: TGTGCCAGCAGCCTCCCCGGAGATACGCAGTATTTT
V: TRBV19; J: TRBJ1-2; size: NA; D: NA; CDR3: CASSYRNSNYGYTF; DNA: TGTGCCAGTAGTTACAGGAATAGTAACTATGGCTACACCTTC
V: TRBV27; J: TRBJ1-5; size: NA; D: TRBD1; CDR3: CASRLQGANQPQHF; DNA: TGTGCCAGCAGGTTACAGGGGGCAAATCAGCCCCAGCATTTT
V: TRBV29-1; J: TRBJ2-2; size: NA; D: TRBD1; CDR3: CSALKLIGQGNTGELFF; DNA: TGCAGCGCATTGAAGCTAATAGGACAGGGCAACACCGGGGAGCTGTTTTTT
V: TRBV4-3; J: TRBJ2-3; size: NA; D: TRBD1; CDR3: CASSHRDRDVDTQYF; DNA: TGCGCCAGCAGCCACCGGGACAGGGATGTGGATACGCAGTATTTT
V: TRBV5-5; J: TRBJ1-1; size: NA; D: NA; CDR3: CASSLVTVNTEAFF; DNA: TGTGCCAGCAGCTTGGTCACGGTAAACACTGAAGCTTTCTTT
V: TRBV5-8; J: TRBJ2-2; size: NA; D: TRBD2; CDR3: CASSLGSGLNTGELFF; DNA: TGTGCCAGCAGCTTAGGTAGCGGGCTGAACACCGGGGAGCTGTTTTTT
V: TRBV6-6; J: TRBJ2-7; size: NA; D: TRBD2; CDR3: CASSHTSSGRPYEQYF; DNA: TGTGCCAGCAGTCATACATCTAGCGGTAGACCCTACGAGCAGTACTTC
V: TRBV6-1; J: TRBJ2-3; size: NA; D: TRBD2; CDR3: CASMTGLTTDTQYF; DNA: TGTGCCAGCATGACGGGACTAACCACAGATACGCAGTATTTT
V: TRBV9; J: TRBJ2-2; size: once; D: TRBD2; CDR3: CASSVVGTRGTGELFF; DNA: TGTGCCAGCAGCGTAGTAGGGACTAGAGGCACCGGGGAGCTGTTTTTT
V: TRBV28; J: TRBJ2-1; size: NA; D: TRBD1; CDR3: CASSTNRGWGEQFF; DNA: TGTGCCAGCAGCACTAACAGGGGTTGGGGTGAGCAGTTCTTC
V: TRBV27; J: TRBJ2-3; size: once; D: NA; CDR3: CASSPLEGRDTQYF; DNA: TGTGCCAGCAGCCCCCTGGAGGGCCGGGATACGCAGTATTTT
V: TRBV7-8; J: TRBJ2-5; size: NA; D: TRBD1; CDR3: CASSFKGQGYQETQYF; DNA: TGTGCCAGCAGCTTCAAAGGACAGGGCTACCAAGAGACCCAGTACTTC
V: TRBV28; J: TRBJ1-1; size: few; D: TRBD1; CDR3: CASSLDRVTMNTEAFF; DNA: TGTGCCAGCAGCTTGGACAGGGTTACCATGAACACTGAAGCTTTCTTT
V: TRBV7-2; J: TRBJ1-3; size: once; D: TRBD1; CDR3: CASSLERDRGPGNTIYF; DNA: TGTGCCAGCAGCTTAGAGAGGGACAGGGGGCCTGGAAACACCATATATTTT
V: TRBV18; J: TRBJ1-2; size: NA; D: NA; CDR3: CASSLRDIYGYTF; DNA: TGTGCCAGCTCGCTCAGGGACATCTATGGCTACACCTTC
V: TRBV6-6; J: TRBJ1-1; size: few; D: NA; CDR3: CASSYSAGAEAFF; DNA: TGTGCCAGCAGTTACTCGGCGGGGGCTGAAGCTTTCTTT
V: TRBV6-6; J: TRBJ2-7; size: once; D: NA; CDR3: CASSYSEGHEQYF; DNA: TGTGCCAGCAGTTACTCGGAGGGTCACGAGCAGTACTTC
V: TRBV27; J: TRBJ1-5; size: NA; D: TRBD1; CDR3: CASSRGQGVQPQHF; DNA: TGTGCCAGCAGTAGGGGACAGGGTGTTCAGCCCCAGCATTTT
V: TRBV11-3; J: TRBJ1-1; size: NA; D: TRBD1; CDR3: CASSLGGQGPYTEAFF; DNA: TGTGCCAGCAGCTTGGGGGGACAGGGGCCGTACACTGAAGCTTTCTTT